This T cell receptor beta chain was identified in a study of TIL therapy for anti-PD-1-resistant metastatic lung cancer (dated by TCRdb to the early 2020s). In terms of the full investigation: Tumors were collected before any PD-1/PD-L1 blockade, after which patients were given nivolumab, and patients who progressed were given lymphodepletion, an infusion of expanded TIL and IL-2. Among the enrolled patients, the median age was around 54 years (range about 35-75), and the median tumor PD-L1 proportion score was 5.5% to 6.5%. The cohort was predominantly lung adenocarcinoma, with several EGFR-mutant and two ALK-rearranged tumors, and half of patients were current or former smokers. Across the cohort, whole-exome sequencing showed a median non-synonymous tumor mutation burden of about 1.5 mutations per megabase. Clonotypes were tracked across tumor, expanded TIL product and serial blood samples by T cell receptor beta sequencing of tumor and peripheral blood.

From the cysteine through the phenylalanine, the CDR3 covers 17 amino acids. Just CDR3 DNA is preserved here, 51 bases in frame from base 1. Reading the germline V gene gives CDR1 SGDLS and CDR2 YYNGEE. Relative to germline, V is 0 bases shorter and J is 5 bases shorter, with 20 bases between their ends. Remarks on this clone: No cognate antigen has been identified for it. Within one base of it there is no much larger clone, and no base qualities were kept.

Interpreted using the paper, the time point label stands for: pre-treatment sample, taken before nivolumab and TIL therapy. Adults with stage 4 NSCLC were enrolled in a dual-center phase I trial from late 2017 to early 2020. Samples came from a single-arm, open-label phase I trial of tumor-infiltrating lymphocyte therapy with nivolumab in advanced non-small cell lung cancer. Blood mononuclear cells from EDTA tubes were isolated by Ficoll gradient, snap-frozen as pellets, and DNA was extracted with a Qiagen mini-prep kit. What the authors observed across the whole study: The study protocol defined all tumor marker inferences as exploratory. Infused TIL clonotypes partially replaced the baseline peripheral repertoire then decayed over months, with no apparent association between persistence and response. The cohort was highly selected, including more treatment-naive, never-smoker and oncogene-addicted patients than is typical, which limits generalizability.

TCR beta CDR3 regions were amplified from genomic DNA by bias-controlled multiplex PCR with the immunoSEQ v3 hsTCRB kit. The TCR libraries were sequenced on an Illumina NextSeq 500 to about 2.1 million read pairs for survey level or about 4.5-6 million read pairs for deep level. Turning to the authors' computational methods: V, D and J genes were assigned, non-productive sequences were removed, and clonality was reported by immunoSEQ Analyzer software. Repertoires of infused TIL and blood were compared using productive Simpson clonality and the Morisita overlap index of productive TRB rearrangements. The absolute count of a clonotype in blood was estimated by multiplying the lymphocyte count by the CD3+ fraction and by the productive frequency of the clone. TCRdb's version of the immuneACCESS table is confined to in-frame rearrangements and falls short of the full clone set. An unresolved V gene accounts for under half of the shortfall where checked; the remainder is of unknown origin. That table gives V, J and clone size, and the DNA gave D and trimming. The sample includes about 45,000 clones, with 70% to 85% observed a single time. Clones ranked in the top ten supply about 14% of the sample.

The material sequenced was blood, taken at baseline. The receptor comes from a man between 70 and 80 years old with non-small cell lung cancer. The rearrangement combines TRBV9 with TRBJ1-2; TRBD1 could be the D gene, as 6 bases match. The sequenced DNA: TGTGCCAGCAGCGTAGGGGTGGGACAACAAAATAGGTATGGCTACACCTTC. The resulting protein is CASSVGVGQQNRYGYTF.